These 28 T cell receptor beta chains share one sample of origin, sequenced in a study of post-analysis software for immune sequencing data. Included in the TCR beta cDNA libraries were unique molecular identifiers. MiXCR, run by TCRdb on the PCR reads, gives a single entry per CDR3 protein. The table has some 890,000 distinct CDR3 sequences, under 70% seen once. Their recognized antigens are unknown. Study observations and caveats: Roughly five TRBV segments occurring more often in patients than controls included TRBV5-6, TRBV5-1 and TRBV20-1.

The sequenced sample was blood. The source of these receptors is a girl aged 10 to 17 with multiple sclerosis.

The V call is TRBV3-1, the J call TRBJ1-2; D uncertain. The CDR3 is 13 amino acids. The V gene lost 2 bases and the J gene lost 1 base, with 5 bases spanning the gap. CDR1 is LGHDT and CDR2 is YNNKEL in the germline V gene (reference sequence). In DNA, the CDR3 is TGTGCCAGCAGCCAACTGGGTAACTATGGCTACACCTTC. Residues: CASSQLGNYGYTF.

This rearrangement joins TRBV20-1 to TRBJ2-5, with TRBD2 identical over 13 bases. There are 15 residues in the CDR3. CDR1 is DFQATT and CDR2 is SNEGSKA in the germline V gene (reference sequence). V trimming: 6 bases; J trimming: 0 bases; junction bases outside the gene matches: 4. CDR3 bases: TGCAGTGCAGATGGACTAGCGGGGGACCAAGAGACCCAGTACTTC. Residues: CSADGLAGDQETQYF.

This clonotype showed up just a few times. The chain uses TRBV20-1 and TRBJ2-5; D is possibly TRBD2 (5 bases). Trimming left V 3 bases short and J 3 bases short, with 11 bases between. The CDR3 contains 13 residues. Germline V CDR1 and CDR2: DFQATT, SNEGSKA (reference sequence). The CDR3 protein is CSASPGIEETQYF. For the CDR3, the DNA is TGCAGTGCTAGTCCCGGGATAGAAGAGACCCAGTACTTC.

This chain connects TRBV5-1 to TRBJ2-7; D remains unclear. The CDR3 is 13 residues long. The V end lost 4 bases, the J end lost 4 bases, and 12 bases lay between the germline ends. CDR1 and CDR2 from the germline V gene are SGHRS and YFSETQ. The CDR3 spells CASSGLSDYEQYF. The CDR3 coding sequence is TGCGCCAGCAGCGGCCTTTCGGATTACGAGCAGTACTTC. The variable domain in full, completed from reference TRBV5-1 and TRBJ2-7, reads KAGVTQTPRYLIKTRGQQVTLSCSPISGHRSVSWYQQTPGQGLQFLFEYFSETQRNKGNFPGRFSGRQFSNSRSEMNVSTLELGDSALYLCASSGLSDYEQYFGPGTRLTVT.

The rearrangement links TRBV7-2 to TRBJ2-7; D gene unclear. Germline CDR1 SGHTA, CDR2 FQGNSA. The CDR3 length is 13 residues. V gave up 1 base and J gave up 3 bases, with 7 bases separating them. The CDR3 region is CASSLDPYYEQYF. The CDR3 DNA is TGTGCCAGCAGCTTAGACCCCTACTACGAGCAGTACTTC.

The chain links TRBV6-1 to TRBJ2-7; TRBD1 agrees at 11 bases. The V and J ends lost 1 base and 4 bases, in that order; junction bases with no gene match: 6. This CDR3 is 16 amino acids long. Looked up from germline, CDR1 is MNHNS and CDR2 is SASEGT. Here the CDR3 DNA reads TGTGCCAGCAGTGAAGTGCCGGGACAGGGGGATTACGAGCAGTACTTC. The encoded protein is CASSEVPGQGDYEQYF.

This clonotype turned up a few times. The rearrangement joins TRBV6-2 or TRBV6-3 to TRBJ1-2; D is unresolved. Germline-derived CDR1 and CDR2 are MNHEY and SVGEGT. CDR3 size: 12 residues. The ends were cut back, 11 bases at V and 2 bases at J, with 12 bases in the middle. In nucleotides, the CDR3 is TGTGCCGCAGGTGGGATGAACTATGGCTACACCTTC. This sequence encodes CAAGGMNYGYTF.

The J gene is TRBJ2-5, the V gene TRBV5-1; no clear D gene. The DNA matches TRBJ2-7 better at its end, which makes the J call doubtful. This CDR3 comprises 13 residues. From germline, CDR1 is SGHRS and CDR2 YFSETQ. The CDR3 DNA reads TGCGCCAGCAGCTTGTTGGGTTCCCACGAGCAGTACTTC. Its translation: CASSLLGSHEQYF.

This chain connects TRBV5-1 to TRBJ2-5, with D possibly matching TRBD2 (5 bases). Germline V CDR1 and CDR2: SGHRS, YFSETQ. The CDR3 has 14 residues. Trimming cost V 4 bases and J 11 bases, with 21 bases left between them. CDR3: CASSPNTDGMEQYF. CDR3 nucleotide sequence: TGCGCCAGCAGCCCAAACACAGACGGGATGGAGCAGTACTTC.

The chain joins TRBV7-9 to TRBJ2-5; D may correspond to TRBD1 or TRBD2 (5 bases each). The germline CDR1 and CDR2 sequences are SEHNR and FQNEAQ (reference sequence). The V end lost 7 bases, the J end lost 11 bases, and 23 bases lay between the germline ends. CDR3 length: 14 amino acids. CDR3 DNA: TGTGCCAGCACCCTGGGGACCTCCCACTACGGGCAGTACTTC. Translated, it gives CASTLGTSHYGQYF.

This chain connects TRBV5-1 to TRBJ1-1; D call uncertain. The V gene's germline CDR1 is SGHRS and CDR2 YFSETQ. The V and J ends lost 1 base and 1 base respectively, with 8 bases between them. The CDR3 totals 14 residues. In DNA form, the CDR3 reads TGCGCCAGCAGCTTGACGGCAGCGAACACTGAAGCTTTCTTT. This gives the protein CASSLTAANTEAFF.

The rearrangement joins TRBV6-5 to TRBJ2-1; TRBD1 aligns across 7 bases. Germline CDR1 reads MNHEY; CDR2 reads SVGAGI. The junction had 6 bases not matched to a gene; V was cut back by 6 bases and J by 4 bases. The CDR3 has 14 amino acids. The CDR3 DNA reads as TGTGCCAGCAGCAGAGGGACAGTATACAATGAGCAGTTCTTC. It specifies CASSRGTVYNEQFF.

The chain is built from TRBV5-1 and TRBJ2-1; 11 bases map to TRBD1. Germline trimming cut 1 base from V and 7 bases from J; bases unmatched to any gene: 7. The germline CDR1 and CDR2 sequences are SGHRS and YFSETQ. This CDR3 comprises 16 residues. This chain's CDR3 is CASSLIGQGAKNEQFF. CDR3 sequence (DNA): TGCGCCAGCAGCTTGATCGGACAGGGGGCGAAGAATGAGCAGTTCTTC.

CDR3 nucleotides: TGCAGCGTTGGCTTTGCAACTAATGAAAAACTGTTTTTT. This codes for CSVGFATNEKLFF. V and J are TRBV29-1 and TRBJ1-4; no clear D gene. Germline loops: CDR1 SQVTM, CDR2 ANQGSEA. V lost 4 bases and J lost 0, with 6 bases in between. The CDR3 is 13 amino acids.

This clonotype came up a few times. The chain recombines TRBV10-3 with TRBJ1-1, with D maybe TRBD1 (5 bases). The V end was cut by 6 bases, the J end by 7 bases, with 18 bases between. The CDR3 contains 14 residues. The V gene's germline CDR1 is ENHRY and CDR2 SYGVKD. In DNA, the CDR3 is TGTGCCATCAGCCCCGGGACCGGACGGTTTGAAGCTTTCTTT. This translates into CAISPGTGRFEAFF.

CDR3 nucleotides: TGTGCCAGCAGTAAGGGATGGGACAGGGGGAACACTGAAGCTTTCTTT. It codes for CASSKGWDRGNTEAFF. The V and J genes are TRBV12-3 or TRBV12-4 and TRBJ1-1, with 10 positions matching TRBD1. This CDR3 has 16 residues. The V segment lost 5 bases and the J segment 1 base; nucleotides outside the gene matches: 7.

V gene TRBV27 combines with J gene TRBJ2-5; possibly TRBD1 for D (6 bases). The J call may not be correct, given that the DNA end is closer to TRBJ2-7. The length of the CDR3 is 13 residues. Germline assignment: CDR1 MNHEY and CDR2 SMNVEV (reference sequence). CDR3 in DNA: TGTGCCAGCAGTCTCAGGGGTTCCCGCGAGCAGTACTTC. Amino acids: CASSLRGSREQYF.

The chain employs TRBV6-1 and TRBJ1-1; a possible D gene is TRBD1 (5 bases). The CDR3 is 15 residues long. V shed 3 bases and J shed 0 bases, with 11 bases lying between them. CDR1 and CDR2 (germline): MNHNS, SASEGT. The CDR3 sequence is CASSDRVEMNTEAFF. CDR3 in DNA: TGTGCCAGCAGTGACAGGGTGGAAATGAACACTGAAGCTTTCTTT.

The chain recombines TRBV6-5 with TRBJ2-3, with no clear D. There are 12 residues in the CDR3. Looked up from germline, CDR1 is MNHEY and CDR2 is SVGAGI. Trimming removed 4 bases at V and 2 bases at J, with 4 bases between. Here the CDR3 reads CASSSNTDTQYF. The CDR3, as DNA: TGTGCCAGCAGTTCCAACACAGATACGCAGTATTTT.

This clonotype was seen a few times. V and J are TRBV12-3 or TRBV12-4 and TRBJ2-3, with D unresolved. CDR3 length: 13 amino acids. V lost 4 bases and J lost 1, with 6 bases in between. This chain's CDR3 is CASSWRGTDTQYF. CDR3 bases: TGTGCCAGCAGTTGGCGCGGCACAGATACGCAGTATTTT.

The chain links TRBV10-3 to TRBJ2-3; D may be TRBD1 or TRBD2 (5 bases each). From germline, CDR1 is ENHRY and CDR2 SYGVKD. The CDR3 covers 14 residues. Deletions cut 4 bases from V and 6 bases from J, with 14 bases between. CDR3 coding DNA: TGTGCCATCAGTGTTCGGGGCGGTATTGATACGCAGTATTTT. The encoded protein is CAISVRGGIDTQYF.

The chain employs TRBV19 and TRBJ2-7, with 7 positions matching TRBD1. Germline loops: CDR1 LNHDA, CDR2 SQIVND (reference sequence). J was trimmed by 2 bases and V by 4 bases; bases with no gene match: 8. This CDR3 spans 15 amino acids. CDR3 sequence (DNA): TGTGCCAGTAGTAAAACCGGGACAGAGCCCTACGAGCAGTACTTC. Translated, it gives CASSKTGTEPYEQYF.

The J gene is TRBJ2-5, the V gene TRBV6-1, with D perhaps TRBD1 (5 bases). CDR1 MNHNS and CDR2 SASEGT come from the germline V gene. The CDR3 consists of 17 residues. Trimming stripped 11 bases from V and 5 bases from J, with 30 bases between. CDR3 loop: CARTKGVMRSSGETQYF. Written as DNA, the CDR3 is TGTGCCCGCACCAAAGGGGTAATGCGGAGTTCGGGCGAGACCCAGTACTTC.

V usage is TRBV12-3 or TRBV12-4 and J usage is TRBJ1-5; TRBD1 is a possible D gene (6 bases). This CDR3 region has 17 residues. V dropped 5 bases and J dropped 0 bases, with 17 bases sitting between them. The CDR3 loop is CASSTGTSQYSNQPQHF. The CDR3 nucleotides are TGTGCCAGCAGTACCGGGACATCACAATATAGCAATCAGCCCCAGCATTTT.

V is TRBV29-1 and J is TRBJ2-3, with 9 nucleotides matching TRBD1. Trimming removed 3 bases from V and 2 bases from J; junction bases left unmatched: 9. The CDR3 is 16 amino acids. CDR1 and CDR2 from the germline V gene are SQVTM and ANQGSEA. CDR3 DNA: TGCAGCGTTGATCCGCAGGACAGGGGAGTCACAGATACGCAGTATTTT. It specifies CSVDPQDRGVTDTQYF.

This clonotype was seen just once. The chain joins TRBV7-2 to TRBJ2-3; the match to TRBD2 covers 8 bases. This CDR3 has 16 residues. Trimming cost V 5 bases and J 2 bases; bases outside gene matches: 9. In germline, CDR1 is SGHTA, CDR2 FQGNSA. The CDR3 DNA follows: TGTGCCAGCAGCATCTTAGCGGGATCACCCACAGATACGCAGTATTTT. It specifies CASSILAGSPTDTQYF.

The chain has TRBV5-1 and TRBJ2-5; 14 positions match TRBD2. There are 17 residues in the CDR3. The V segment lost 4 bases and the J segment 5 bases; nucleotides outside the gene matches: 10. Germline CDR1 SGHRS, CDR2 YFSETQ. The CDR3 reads CASSLGGTSGRRETQYF. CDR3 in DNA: TGCGCCAGCAGCCTCGGCGGGACTAGCGGGAGAAGGGAGACCCAGTACTTC.

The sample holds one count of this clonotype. The chain's CDR3 is CASSQIAGSHEQYF. In DNA, the CDR3 is TGTGCCAGCAGCCAGATAGCGGGATCCCACGAGCAGTACTTC. J is TRBJ2-7 and V is TRBV9; 8 nucleotides line up with TRBD2. Losses at the gene ends were 4 bases for V and 5 bases for J; bases not matched to a gene: 8. The germline V gene has CDR1 SGDLS and CDR2 YYNGEE. This CDR3 is built from 14 residues.